This T cell receptor beta chain stems from a study of blood T cell repertoires in COVID-19. V was trimmed by 0 bases and J by 7 bases, leaving 12 bases between them. CDR3 length equals 14 residues. Germline CDR1 is LGHNA and CDR2 is YNFKEQ. The protocol was immunoSEQ multiplex PCR, while the TCRdb copy is restricted to in-frame clones and leaves out a portion. Here the sample spans 80,000 to 100,000 clones, around 87% being singletons. Sequenced input: peripheral blood. The chain combines TRBV4-2 with TRBJ2-5, with D uncertain. The source is a human donor in a cohort sampled during active COVID-19. CDR3 coding DNA: TGTGCCAGCAGCCAAGATCAGAATCCAGGGACCCAGTACTTC. It yields the protein CASSQDQNPGTQYF.